What follows are 5 T cell receptor beta chains derived from one specimen sequenced in a study of CD8+CD57+ T cells in acquired aplastic anemia. Investigators profiled TCR beta VDJ and CDR3 from genomic DNA template. TCRdb reprocessed the reads via MiXCR and lists one record per CDR3 protein. The table has about 150,000 distinct CDR3 sequences, 40% to 65% seen once. Before being chosen for sequencing, patients had shown CD8+CD57+ cell expansion by flow cytometry. Sequences were obtained from sorted CD4+, CD8+, or CD8+CD57+ T cells (not recorded which) from PBMCs. All receptors come from a human donor with aplastic anemia.

This chain uses TRBV20-1 with TRBJ1-1, with a weak D call TRBD1 (6 bases). Per the germline V gene, CDR1 is DFQATT and CDR2 is SNEGSKA (reference sequence). The CDR3 totals 11 residues. The CDR3 coding sequence is TGCAGGCCGATGGGAGGGGGAGAAGCTTTCTTT. Amino acids: CRPMGGGEAFF.

In its sample, this clonotype was seen many times. This sequence joins TRBV9 and TRBJ1-1, with D uncertain. The CDR3 sequence is 13 residues long. Germline lookup yields CDR1 SGDLS and CDR2 YYNGEE. Trimming pared 2 bases from V and 4 bases from J, leaving 9 bases between. In nucleotides, the CDR3 is TGTGCCAGCAGCGTGGGATTCGGCACTGAAGCTTTCTTT. The encoded protein is CASSVGFGTEAFF. Using reference TRBV9 and TRBJ1-1 for the parts outside the CDR3, the full variable domain is DSGVTQTPKHLITATGQRVTLRCSPRSGDLSVYWYQQSLDQGLQFLIQYYNGEERAKGNILERFSAQQFPDLHSELNLSSLELGDSALYFCASSVGFGTEAFFGQGTRLTVV.

The CDR3 sequence: CSVPDSSGNTIYF. The CDR3 coding sequence is TGCAGCGTCCCCGACAGCTCTGGAAACACCATATATTTT. The chain couples TRBV29-1 to TRBJ1-3; maybe TRBD1 (5 bases). Germline-derived CDR1 and CDR2 are SQVTM and ANQGSEA. V lost 6 bases and J 0 bases, leaving 9 bases between the germline ends. The CDR3 runs 13 residues.

The V gene is TRBV11-2, the J gene TRBJ2-3; TRBD2 matches 9 bases. CDR1 SGHAT and CDR2 FQNNGV come from the germline V gene. The V segment lost 3 bases and the J segment 6 bases; nucleotides outside the gene matches: 10. This CDR3 comprises 16 residues. The CDR3 region has the DNA TGTGCCAGCAGCTTTTGGGCGGGGGGGCCGACGGATACGCAGTATTTT. The encoded protein is CASSFWAGGPTDTQYF.

Regarding this clonotype: This may stem from a read error, because a much larger clone lies one nucleotide away. The rearrangement joins TRBV6-1 to TRBJ1-1; 9 bases align to TRBD1. Germline CDR1 and CDR2: MNHNS and SASEGT. The CDR3 loop spans 16 amino acids. DNA of the CDR3: TGTGCCGGCAGTCAAACAGGGGGCGGTCAGAACACTGAAGCTTTCTTT. It encodes CAGSQTGGGQNTEAFF.